One sample yielded the 5 T cell receptor beta chains listed below, sequenced in a study of cytomegalovirus exposure and HLA in healthy donors. Amplification used 60 Vbeta primers and 13 Jbeta primers. Only in-frame clones appear in the TCRdb table, and some are missing; sequencing was by immunoSEQ multiplex PCR. The sample totals 45,000 to 60,000 clones; its top ten clones hold around 17%. The sequenced sample consisted of PBMCs. These receptors all stem from a male donor in good health and CMV-seronegative.

The rearrangement uses TRBV10-3 and TRBJ1-1, with D unresolved. The CDR3 sequence is 13 residues long. The germline gives CDR1 ENHRY, CDR2 SYGVKD. Trimming pared 6 bases from V and 1 base from J, leaving 9 bases between. CDR3 nucleotides: TGTGCCATCAGCCGAGACACGAACACTGAAGCTTTCTTT. Translation gives CAISRDTNTEAFF.

The gene calls are TRBV19 and TRBJ2-5; D perhaps matches TRBD2 (6 bases). The V and J ends lost 2 bases and 2 bases respectively, with 15 bases between them. The CDR3 loop spans 16 amino acids. Germline CDR1 LNHDA, CDR2 SQIVND (reference sequence). The CDR3 nucleotides read TGTGCCAGTAGTATACGGGCTGGCGGGGAACAAGAGACCCAGTACTTC. Protein sequence: CASSIRAGGEQETQYF.

The chain joins TRBV4-2 to TRBJ2-3; D is possibly TRBD1 (6 bases). V shed 3 bases and J shed 10 bases, with 11 bases lying between them. The CDR3 runs to 12 residues. CDR1 is LGHNA and CDR2 is YNFKEQ in the germline V gene. CDR3 DNA: TGTGCCAGCAGCCACAACAGGGATGCGCAGTATTTT. Translated, it gives CASSHNRDAQYF.

This chain links TRBV30 with TRBJ1-6; D not resolved. Germline CDR1 and CDR2: GTSNPN and SVGIG (reference sequence). Trimming left V 0 bases short and J 7 bases short, with 16 bases between. CDR3 length equals 16 residues. CDR3 protein: CAWSVPQMHRNSPLHF. CDR3 coding DNA: TGTGCCTGGAGTGTTCCCCAGATGCACAGAAATTCACCCCTCCACTTT.

The genes are TRBV4-2 and TRBJ1-4, with a tentative D call TRBD1 (6 bases). The CDR3 has 14 amino acids. V was cut by 7 bases and J by 6 bases, with 15 bases left in between. CDR1 is LGHNA and CDR2 is YNFKEQ in the germline V gene. Here the CDR3 DNA reads TGTGCCAGCAAACCAAGCCCAGGGGATGAAAAACTGTTTTTT. Its translation: CASKPSPGDEKLFF.